This entry concerns a single T cell receptor beta chain. The sample comes from a study of control samples from healthy donors and cancer patients. V shed 2 bases and J shed 5 bases, with 15 bases lying between them. Germline-derived CDR1 and CDR2 are ENHRY and SYGVKD. The CDR3 has 15 amino acids. TCRdb's copy holds only in-frame clones and misses some; the assay was immunoSEQ multiplex PCR. The table shows more than 75,000 clones, with around 92% occurring only once. Sequenced: blood. The V and J genes are TRBV10-3 and TRBJ2-5; tentatively, D is TRBD1 or TRBD2 (6 bases each). This sequence was found in a man in his forties or fifties in good health. The CDR3 bases are TGTGCCATCAGTGAGGCGGGGACTGGGGGCGAGACCCAGTACTTC. This translates into CAISEAGTGGETQYF.